This TCR beta chain was identified during a study of early T cells in non-severe SARS-CoV-2 infection (dated by TCRdb to about 2021). For context, the study as a whole: Bulk RNA from unsorted whole blood was used for TCR sequencing, so alpha and beta chains could not be paired. Broader findings and caveats from the paper: Matching against VDJdb was skewed toward anti-spike CD8 responses, likely underestimated virus-specific expansions, and missed private and CD4 specificities.

Set within a cohort of healthcare workers in London, UK, this nested case-control study involved weekly PCR testing of nasopharyngeal swabs along with blood sampling. Between 23 and 31 March 2020, the week of the UK lockdown, healthcare workers were enrolled and then followed up weekly for as long as 16 weeks. This clonotype was seen ten or more times. Its antigen is unknown. The input lacks base qualities; no much larger clone sits a single base away. Trimming removed 2 bases from V and 5 bases from J, leaving 7 bases between the germline ends. From a lookup of the germline V gene, CDR1 and CDR2 are MNHNS and SASEGT. Spanning cysteine to phenylalanine, the CDR3 consists of 13 amino acids. Kept here is only the CDR3 DNA, which spans 39 bases and is read in frame from base 1. Receptors were amplified or captured by 5' RACE. Sequenced on a NextSeq 500. The TCR library protocol attached unique molecular identifiers to individual cDNA molecules to correct for sequencing error and PCR bias. TCR alpha and beta chains were both sequenced, and the abundances of alpha and beta sequences in each sample were closely correlated with each other. Per the original workflow: Decombinator V4 was used to annotate the V gene, J gene and CDR3 of the TCR sequences. Expanded TCRs were defined as changing significantly between any two time points under a Poisson model with p below 0.0001. TCR abundances were normalised to the total number of TCRs sequenced per sample and expressed as counts per million. TRAV1-2 paired with TRAJ12, TRAJ20 or TRAJ33 defined MAIT TCRs, while TRAV10 paired with TRAJ18 defined iNKT TCRs. VDJdb, accessed 1 November 2021, was searched for CMV, EBV and SARS-CoV-2 annotated TCRs, with TCRs annotated for multiple antigens excluded. TCRdb took the public reads, trimmed them with fastp at Q25, ran MiXCR for clone calling and kept in-frame beta chains. Rows are combined by CDR3 protein, so each entry shows the most common genes and DNA. The V and J calls shown here were made by TCRdb, not taken from the authors' results. The sample data list over 50,000 distinct CDR3 sequences, and more than 10% of these were observed just once. The top ten hold over 1.5% of the sample.

Sequencing used whole blood. The clonotype originates from an adult who was a healthcare worker with PCR-confirmed SARS-CoV-2 infection or an uninfected control (not recorded which). The chain uses TRBV6-1 and TRBJ1-5; the D gene identity is not certain. The DNA sequence follows: TGTGCCAGCAGTGAAAGGTTTTATCAGCCCCAGCATTTT. It translates as CASSERFYQPQHF.